Listed below are T cell receptor beta chains from one sample, sequenced in a study of graft-versus-host responses after intestinal transplantation. These receptors' targets are unknown. Sequencing used immunoSEQ multiplex PCR; TCRdb keeps in-frame clones, though not all of them. This sample has 25,000 to 35,000 clones, with roughly four fifths found just once. Sample: unstimulated CD8+ T cells sorted from spleen or lymph node cells, taken before intestinal transplant. These receptors were collected from a human donor who received an intestinal transplant. Each CDR3 is given with its conserved first and last residue. Each record gives: D gene, J gene, clone size, V gene, CDR3 protein, CDR3 DNA. D genes are given only for firm matches. The size of a clone is reported for some rows only, either as once, few or many, or as a class for expanded clones.

D gene: TRBD2
J gene: TRBJ2-5
clone size: NA
V gene: TRBV6-1
CDR3 protein: CASSDLRGSQETQYF
CDR3 DNA: TGTGCCAGCAGTGATTTGCGGGGGAGTCAAGAGACCCAGTACTTC

D gene: TRBD2
J gene: TRBJ2-5
clone size: NA
V gene: TRBV27
CDR3 protein: CASRAGLADIETQYF
CDR3 DNA: TGTGCCAGCAGGGCTGGACTAGCGGACATAGAGACCCAGTACTTC

D gene: TRBD1
J gene: TRBJ2-7
clone size: NA
V gene: TRBV28
CDR3 protein: CASSQRPGQGGEQYF
CDR3 DNA: TGTGCCAGCAGCCAGAGGCCGGGACAGGGGGGCGAGCAGTACTTC

D gene: NA
J gene: TRBJ2-7
clone size: medium-sized
V gene: TRBV6-5
CDR3 protein: CASSYSRDKFYEQYF
CDR3 DNA: TGTGCCAGCAGTTACTCGCGGGATAAGTTCTACGAGCAGTACTTC

D gene: TRBD1
J gene: TRBJ2-3
clone size: NA
V gene: TRBV27
CDR3 protein: CASSLRQGTQYF
CDR3 DNA: TGTGCCAGCAGTCTTCGACAGGGAACGCAGTATTTT

D gene: TRBD1
J gene: TRBJ1-2
clone size: few
V gene: TRBV29-1
CDR3 protein: CSVEFRQGTNYGYTF
CDR3 DNA: TGCAGCGTTGAGTTCCGACAGGGCACAAACTATGGCTACACCTTC

D gene: NA
J gene: TRBJ2-3
clone size: NA
V gene: TRBV28
CDR3 protein: CASTNSRLFTDTQYF
CDR3 DNA: TGTGCCAGCACCAACTCCCGCCTCTTCACAGATACGCAGTATTTT

D gene: TRBD2
J gene: TRBJ2-7
clone size: NA
V gene: TRBV7-8
CDR3 protein: CASSVPGLAGGQAYEQYF
CDR3 DNA: TGTGCCAGCAGCGTCCCGGGACTAGCGGGGGGCCAGGCCTACGAGCAGTACTTC

D gene: TRBD2
J gene: TRBJ2-7
clone size: NA
V gene: TRBV7-2
CDR3 protein: CASSSSVLAANEQYF
CDR3 DNA: TGTGCCAGCAGCTCCTCGGTACTAGCGGCAAACGAGCAGTACTTC

D gene: NA
J gene: TRBJ2-7
clone size: NA
V gene: TRBV11-2
CDR3 protein: CASSSTERVVLYEQYF
CDR3 DNA: TGTGCCAGCAGCTCAACGGAGCGGGTGGTTCTCTACGAGCAGTACTTC

D gene: NA
J gene: TRBJ2-2
clone size: NA
V gene: TRBV7-8
CDR3 protein: CASSLGGETGELFF
CDR3 DNA: TGTGCCAGCAGCTTAGGGGGGGAAACCGGGGAGCTGTTTTTT

D gene: TRBD2
J gene: TRBJ2-2
clone size: NA
V gene: TRBV7-6
CDR3 protein: CASSGGSYTGELFF
CDR3 DNA: TGTGCCAGCAGCGGCGGGAGTTACACCGGGGAGCTGTTTTTT

D gene: TRBD2
J gene: TRBJ2-3
clone size: NA
V gene: TRBV7-9
CDR3 protein: CASRKLAGGSTDTQYF
CDR3 DNA: TGTGCCAGCAGAAAACTAGCGGGGGGGAGCACAGATACGCAGTATTTT

D gene: TRBD1
J gene: TRBJ2-2
clone size: NA
V gene: TRBV29-1
CDR3 protein: CSVEYRTGGRTGELFF
CDR3 DNA: TGCAGCGTTGAATACCGGACAGGGGGACGCACCGGGGAGCTGTTTTTT

D gene: TRBD1
J gene: TRBJ2-1
clone size: NA
V gene: TRBV28
CDR3 protein: CASSLRQGAHSYNEQFF
CDR3 DNA: TGTGCCAGCAGTTTAAGGCAGGGGGCGCACTCCTACAATGAGCAGTTCTTC

D gene: NA
J gene: TRBJ2-3
clone size: once
V gene: TRBV28
CDR3 protein: CASSLAGAGDTQYF
CDR3 DNA: TGTGCCAGCAGTTTAGCGGGGGCTGGGGATACGCAGTATTTT

D gene: NA
J gene: TRBJ2-3
clone size: NA
V gene: TRBV28
CDR3 protein: CASSFRSSTDTQYF
CDR3 DNA: TGTGCCAGCAGTTTTCGGTCCAGCACAGATACGCAGTATTTT

D gene: NA
J gene: TRBJ2-4
clone size: medium-sized
V gene: TRBV21-1
CDR3 protein: CASSKGAAGRSLAKNIQYF
CDR3 DNA: TGTGCCAGCAGCAAAGGGGCCGCAGGCAGATCCCTGGCCAAAAACATTCAGTACTTC

D gene: NA
J gene: TRBJ2-7
clone size: NA
V gene: TRBV7-6
CDR3 protein: CASSPRTAAYEQYF
CDR3 DNA: TGTGCCAGCAGCCCCCGGACAGCGGCCTACGAGCAGTACTTC

D gene: NA
J gene: TRBJ2-7
clone size: NA
V gene: TRBV29-1
CDR3 protein: CSVEERGGYEQYF
CDR3 DNA: TGCAGCGTTGAAGAGCGGGGCGGCTACGAGCAGTACTTC

D gene: NA
J gene: TRBJ2-7
clone size: NA
V gene: TRBV7-9
CDR3 protein: CASSNSESYEQYF
CDR3 DNA: TGTGCCAGCAGCAATAGCGAGTCCTACGAGCAGTACTTC

D gene: TRBD2
J gene: TRBJ2-7
clone size: NA
V gene: TRBV7-9
CDR3 protein: CASSAETSGRGYEQYF
CDR3 DNA: TGTGCCAGCAGCGCCGAGACTAGCGGGAGGGGTTACGAGCAGTACTTC

D gene: TRBD2
J gene: TRBJ2-7
clone size: NA
V gene: TRBV7-9
CDR3 protein: CASSRSYGLAGVEQYF
CDR3 DNA: TGTGCCAGCAGCCGTTCCTACGGGCTAGCGGGGGTTGAGCAGTACTTC

D gene: NA
J gene: TRBJ1-4
clone size: medium-sized
V gene: TRBV12-1
CDR3 protein: CASSLVLAGEKLFF
CDR3 DNA: TGTGCCAGCAGCTTGGTCCTGGCAGGTGAAAAACTGTTTTTT

D gene: NA
J gene: TRBJ2-2
clone size: NA
V gene: TRBV7-9
CDR3 protein: CASSFALSEKAGELFF
CDR3 DNA: TGTGCCAGCAGCTTCGCCCTCTCGGAGAAGGCCGGGGAGCTGTTTTTT

D gene: NA
J gene: TRBJ2-7
clone size: once
V gene: TRBV7-9
CDR3 protein: CASSLRQGNYEQYF
CDR3 DNA: TGTGCCAGCAGCTTGAGGCAGGGGAATTACGAGCAGTACTTC

D gene: TRBD1
J gene: TRBJ1-6
clone size: NA
V gene: TRBV27
CDR3 protein: CASSGQGGNSPLHF
CDR3 DNA: TGTGCCAGCAGCGGACAGGGGGGGAATTCACCCCTCCACTTT

D gene: TRBD2
J gene: TRBJ2-2
clone size: NA
V gene: TRBV27
CDR3 protein: CASSPASGRLTGELFF
CDR3 DNA: TGTGCCAGCAGTCCTGCCAGCGGGAGGTTGACCGGGGAGCTGTTTTTT

D gene: TRBD2
J gene: TRBJ2-1
clone size: few
V gene: TRBV5-1
CDR3 protein: CASSLGLAGGDEQFF
CDR3 DNA: TGCGCCAGCAGCTTGGGCCTAGCGGGGGGCGATGAGCAGTTCTTC

D gene: TRBD2
J gene: TRBJ2-1
clone size: NA
V gene: TRBV29-1
CDR3 protein: CSVEPGLAGGWYNEQFF
CDR3 DNA: TGCAGCGTTGAGCCCGGACTAGCGGGGGGCTGGTACAATGAGCAGTTCTTC

D gene: TRBD2
J gene: TRBJ2-1
clone size: NA
V gene: TRBV11-2
CDR3 protein: CASSGLAGSEQFF
CDR3 DNA: TGTGCCAGCTCGGGACTAGCGGGAAGTGAGCAGTTCTTC

D gene: TRBD2
J gene: TRBJ2-7
clone size: NA
V gene: TRBV5-4
CDR3 protein: CATRSGSSYEQYF
CDR3 DNA: TGTGCCACCCGAAGCGGGAGTAGTTACGAGCAGTACTTC

D gene: TRBD2
J gene: TRBJ2-5
clone size: NA
V gene: TRBV28
CDR3 protein: CASSATSGGETQYF
CDR3 DNA: TGTGCCAGCAGCGCCACTAGCGGTGGAGAGACCCAGTACTTC

D gene: NA
J gene: TRBJ2-1
clone size: NA
V gene: TRBV5-1
CDR3 protein: CASRRRGYNEQFF
CDR3 DNA: TGCGCCAGCAGACGGCGGGGCTACAATGAGCAGTTCTTC

D gene: TRBD2
J gene: TRBJ2-2
clone size: NA
V gene: TRBV19
CDR3 protein: CASSKAGHTGELFF
CDR3 DNA: TGTGCCAGTAGTAAAGCGGGGCACACCGGGGAGCTGTTTTTT

D gene: TRBD1
J gene: TRBJ2-7
clone size: NA
V gene: TRBV15
CDR3 protein: CATSRDLGTGGSHEQYF
CDR3 DNA: TGTGCCACCAGCAGAGATCTAGGAACAGGGGGTAGCCACGAGCAGTACTTC